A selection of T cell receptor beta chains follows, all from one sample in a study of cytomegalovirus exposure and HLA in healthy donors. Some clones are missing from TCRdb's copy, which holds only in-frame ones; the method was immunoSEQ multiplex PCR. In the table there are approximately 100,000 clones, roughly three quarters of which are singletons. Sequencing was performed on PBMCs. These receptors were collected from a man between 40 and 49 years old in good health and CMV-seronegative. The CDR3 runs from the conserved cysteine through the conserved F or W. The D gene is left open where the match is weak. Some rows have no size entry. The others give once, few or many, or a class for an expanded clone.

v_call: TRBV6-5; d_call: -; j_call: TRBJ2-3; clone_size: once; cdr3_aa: CASSYSTGQSTNTQYF; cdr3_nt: TGTGCCAGCAGTTACTCGACGGGACAATCCACGAATACGCAGTATTTT
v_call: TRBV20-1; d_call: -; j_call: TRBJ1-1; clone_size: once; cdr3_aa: CNYYRVTEAFF; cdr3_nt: TGCAACTACTACAGGGTCACTGAAGCTTTCTTT
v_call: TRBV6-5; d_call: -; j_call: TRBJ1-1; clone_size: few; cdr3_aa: CATSGEGNTEAFF; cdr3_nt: TGTGCCACCTCCGGGGAGGGGAACACTGAAGCTTTCTTT
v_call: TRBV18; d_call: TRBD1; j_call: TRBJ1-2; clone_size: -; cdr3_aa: CASSPPGGRGYTF; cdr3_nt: TGTGCCAGCTCACCACCAGGGGGCCGTGGCTACACCTTC
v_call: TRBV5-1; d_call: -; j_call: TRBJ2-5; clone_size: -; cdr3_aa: CASTGKAETQYF; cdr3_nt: TGCGCCAGCACAGGGAAGGCGGAGACCCAGTACTTC
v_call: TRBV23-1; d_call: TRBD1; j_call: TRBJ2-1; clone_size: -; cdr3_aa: CASSQSRDRQFF; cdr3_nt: TGCGCCAGCAGTCAATCAAGGGACAGGCAGTTCTTC
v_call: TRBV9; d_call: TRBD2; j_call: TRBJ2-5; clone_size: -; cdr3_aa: CASSPSGGRETQYF; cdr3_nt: TGTGCCAGCAGCCCCTCGGGAGGTAGAGAGACCCAGTACTTC
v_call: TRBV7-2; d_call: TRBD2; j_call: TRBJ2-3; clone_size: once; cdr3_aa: CASSLDPAGGSDADTQYF; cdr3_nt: TGTGCCAGCAGCTTAGACCCAGCGGGAGGATCGGACGCAGATACGCAGTATTTT
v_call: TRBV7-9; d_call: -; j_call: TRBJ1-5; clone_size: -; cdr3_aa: CASSLAGAGSSNQPQHF; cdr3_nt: TGTGCCAGCAGCTTAGCGGGGGCAGGTAGTAGCAATCAGCCCCAGCATTTT
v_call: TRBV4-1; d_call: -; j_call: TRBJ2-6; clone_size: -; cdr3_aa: CASSQRDWETSGANVLTF; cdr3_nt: TGCGCCAGCAGCCAAAGGGACTGGGAAACCTCTGGGGCCAACGTCCTGACTTTC